The 5 T cell receptor beta chains presented below share a single source sample, sequenced in a study of beta chain features in type 1 diabetes. Overall study findings and caveats: Among all four CD4+ subsets, Type 1 diabetes patients had TCRB CDR3s that were moderately but significantly shorter.

Sequencing targeted expressed TCRB transcripts, as all isolated RNA had been reverse transcribed. Libraries were prepared by immunoSEQ multiplex PCR; TCRdb keeps only in-frame clonotypes and omits some of them. The sample has hundreds of thousands of clones; under 15% are singletons. The antigens of these receptors remain unknown. The specimen sequenced was naive CD4+ T cells from blood. The origin of the receptors is a man aged 18-30 years with type 1 diabetes.

The V gene is TRBV25-1, the J gene TRBJ1-2; 8 nucleotides align to TRBD1. V gave up 3 bases and J gave up 6 bases; unmatched junction bases: 3. This CDR3 is 13 amino acids long. Germline lookup yields CDR1 MGHDK and CDR2 SYGVNS. In nucleotides, the CDR3 is TGTGCCAGCAGTGACGGACAGGGCGATGGCTACACCTTC. Translated: CASSDGQGDGYTF.

This clone came up a few times. V is TRBV30 and J is TRBJ2-7; weak D call: TRBD1 (6 bases). Germline V lookup: CDR1 GTSNPN, CDR2 SVGIG (reference sequence). Trimming pared 7 bases from V and 2 bases from J, leaving 12 bases between. This CDR3 region has 12 residues. Here the CDR3 DNA reads TGTGCCTTGGGCCAGGGGCCCTACGAGCAGTACTTC. Translated, it gives CALGQGPYEQYF.

This clone was picked up a small number of times. V is TRBV7-7 and J is TRBJ2-5, with a weak D call TRBD1 (5 bases). Trimming removed 2 bases from V and 5 bases from J, with 9 bases in between. The germline CDR1 and CDR2 sequences are SSHAT and FNYEAQ (reference sequence). The CDR3 length is 13 residues. The CDR3 protein is CASSLQGAETQYF. The CDR3, as DNA: TGTGCCAGCAGCTTACAGGGCGCGGAGACCCAGTACTTC.

V is TRBV30 and J is TRBJ1-6; the D gene is possibly TRBD1 (5 bases). Trimming pared 3 bases from V and 8 bases from J, leaving 8 bases between. The CDR3 extends over 12 amino acids. In germline, CDR1 is GTSNPN, CDR2 SVGIG (reference sequence). The CDR3 is CAWRQGYSPLHF. CDR3 bases: TGTGCCTGGAGGCAGGGCTATTCACCCCTCCACTTT.

In its sample, this clone was seen a few times. This rearrangement joins TRBV29-1 to TRBJ1-1; no clear D. Germline V CDR1 and CDR2: SQVTM, ANQGSEA. The CDR3 is 12 residues long. V gave up 6 bases and J gave up 2 bases, with 10 bases separating them. CDR3 amino acids: CSVLTRNTEAFF. The CDR3 coding sequence is TGCAGCGTACTGACAAGAAACACTGAAGCTTTCTTT.